Shown below are 28 T cell receptor beta chains from a single sample sequenced in a study of blood T cell repertoires in COVID-19. Clones were read by immunoSEQ multiplex PCR, and TCRdb kept only the in-frame ones, dropping some. The data hold approximately 190,000 clones, with 82% observed a single time. The material sequenced was PBMCs or T cells enriched from blood (not recorded which). The receptors here all came from a woman aged 60-75 years with acute COVID-19.

Note on this clone: The sample holds other DNA sequences that translate to the same CDR3. CDR3: CASSVGTTGGTEAFF. The CDR3 nucleotides are TGTGCCAGCAGCGTAGGAACTACAGGGGGCACTGAAGCTTTCTTT. The chain links TRBV9 to TRBJ1-1, with 8 bases lining up with TRBD1. CDR1 is SGDLS, CDR2 YYNGEE, per germline. Trimming removed 0 bases from V and 4 bases from J; junction bases left unmatched: 5. The CDR3 extends over 15 amino acids.

The rearrangement joins TRBV11-2 to TRBJ2-2; no firm D call. The CDR3 sequence is 15 residues long. Deletions cut 6 bases from V and 2 bases from J, with 13 bases between. Germline lookup yields CDR1 SGHAT and CDR2 FQNNGV. CDR3 sequence (DNA): TGTGCCAGCAGTCACTTCCAACTAAACACCGGGGAGCTGTTTTTT. Its protein is CASSHFQLNTGELFF.

The chain has TRBV25-1 and TRBJ2-3; 7 nucleotides agree with TRBD2. The CDR3 runs 13 residues. J was trimmed by 11 bases and V by 2 bases; bases with no gene match: 7. Per germline, CDR1 MGHDK and CDR2 SYGVNS. CDR3 coding DNA: TGTGCCAGCAGTGAAGAGGAGCGGGGCAAGCAGTATTTT. Translation gives CASSEEERGKQYF.

This clone has only a few counts. The chain's CDR3 is CAISLTSGGVNTGELFF. CDR3 DNA: TGTGCCATCAGCCTGACTAGCGGGGGAGTGAACACCGGGGAGCTGTTTTTT. The V and J genes are TRBV10-3 and TRBJ2-2; 12 bases map to TRBD2. CDR3 length: 17 amino acids. The ends lost 6 bases at V and 1 base at J; junction bases unmatched: 6. Germline V lookup: CDR1 ENHRY, CDR2 SYGVKD.

This clone has only one observation. J is TRBJ1-2 and V is TRBV19; weak D call: TRBD1 (5 bases). V dropped 6 bases and J dropped 1 base, with 15 bases sitting between them. Germline CDR1 LNHDA, CDR2 SQIVND (reference sequence). The CDR3 is made up of 15 amino acids. CDR3 nucleotide sequence: TGTGCCAGTAGCTTCCAGGGAAGGGGTAACTATGGCTACACCTTC. Protein: CASSFQGRGNYGYTF.

The CDR3 loop is CASSQRGGDEQFF. CDR3 nucleotide sequence: TGTGCCAGCAGCCAACGCGGGGGAGACGAGCAGTTCTTC. V is TRBV3-1 (or the pseudogene TRBV3-2) and J is TRBJ2-1; 7 nucleotides match TRBD2. With V trimmed by 2 bases and J by 10 bases, 5 bases remained unmatched. CDR1 and CDR2 (germline): LGHDT, YNNKEL (reference sequence). This CDR3 contains 13 residues.

The CDR3 spells CASSLNRGRNEQFF. CDR3 DNA sequence: TGTGCCAGCAGCTTAAACAGGGGTCGGAATGAGCAGTTCTTC. The chain joins TRBV7-9 to TRBJ2-1, with 7 positions matching TRBD1. The length of the CDR3 is 14 residues. Germline V lookup: CDR1 SEHNR, CDR2 FQNEAQ (reference sequence). After removal of 2 bases from V and 7 bases from J, the junction contained 5 bases not matched to a gene.

This chain connects TRBV29-1 to TRBJ2-3; no clear D. Germline V gene sequence: CDR1 SQVTM, CDR2 ANQGSEA. Trimming stripped 4 bases from V and 2 bases from J, with 10 bases between. The CDR3 spans 13 residues. CDR3: CSVANRNTDTQYF. The CDR3 coding sequence is TGCAGCGTTGCGAACAGAAACACAGATACGCAGTATTTT.

This clone has just one count. V usage is TRBV5-8 and J usage is TRBJ1-5, with a weak D call TRBD1 (6 bases). This CDR3 spans 14 amino acids. Trimming took off 4 bases at V and 6 bases at J, with 14 bases between the two ends. CDR1 and CDR2 from the germline V gene are SGHTS and YDEGEE. Here the CDR3 reads CASSVSAGVQPQHF. In nucleotides, the CDR3 is TGTGCCAGCAGCGTATCCGCAGGGGTTCAGCCCCAGCATTTT.

The chain has TRBV14 and TRBJ2-1; TRBD2 matches at 12 bases. CDR3 size: 16 residues. With V trimmed by 4 bases and J by 6 bases, 7 bases remained unmatched. In germline, CDR1 is SGHDN, CDR2 FVKESK. The DNA for the CDR3 is TGTGCCAGCAGCCCTCTACTAGCGGGAGGCGGCAATGAGCAGTTCTTC. Protein product: CASSPLLAGGGNEQFF.

This chain links TRBV11-2 with TRBJ1-1, with TRBD1 matching over 7 bases. The junction had 7 bases not matched to a gene; V was cut back by 5 bases and J by 4 bases. This CDR3 comprises 14 residues. CDR1 is SGHAT, CDR2 FQNNGV, per germline. The CDR3 DNA follows: TGTGCCAGCAGCCGCCAACAGGGGAGCACTGAAGCTTTCTTT. Protein product: CASSRQQGSTEAFF.

V is TRBV6-5 and J is TRBJ2-5, with D maybe TRBD1 (5 bases). Germline CDR1 is MNHEY and CDR2 is SVGAGI. This CDR3 comprises 15 residues. Trimming took off 10 bases at V and 7 bases at J, with 25 bases between the two ends. The DNA of the CDR3 is TGTGCCACCACGGCAGACAGTCGAGGATCGGTGACCCAGTACTTC. Its protein product is CATTADSRGSVTQYF.

The chain uses TRBV4-1 and TRBJ1-2; 8 bases match TRBD1. CDR1 MGHRA and CDR2 YSYEKL come from the germline V gene. The CDR3 loop spans 16 amino acids. The V gene end was trimmed by 0 bases and the J gene end by 8 bases; junction bases not matched to a gene: 11. The CDR3 spells CASSQEVGQGAGGYTF. The CDR3 DNA reads as TGCGCCAGCAGCCAAGAGGTTGGGCAGGGGGCGGGAGGCTACACCTTC.

This clone was seen just once. This chain connects TRBV5-8 to TRBJ1-6; D is perhaps TRBD1 (5 bases). Germline CDR1 reads SGHTS; CDR2 reads YDEGEE. V was cut by 0 bases and J by 9 bases, with 7 bases left in between. The CDR3 sequence is 13 residues long. Here the CDR3 reads CASSLGGVSPLHF. The CDR3 bases are TGTGCCAGCAGCTTGGGGGGGGTTTCACCCCTCCACTTT.

This chain links TRBV3-1 (or the pseudogene TRBV3-2) with TRBJ1-1, with 9 bases that match TRBD1. J was trimmed by 4 bases and V by 7 bases; bases with no gene match: 7. The CDR3 totals 14 residues. From germline, CDR1 is LGHDT and CDR2 YNNKEL (reference sequence). The DNA of the CDR3 is TGTGCCAGCACACCTACAGGGGGCATCACTGAAGCTTTCTTT. This translates into CASTPTGGITEAFF.

The rearrangement joins TRBV19 to TRBJ2-2; D not resolved. The V gene lost 11 bases and the J gene lost 2 bases, with 12 bases spanning the gap. CDR1 is LNHDA and CDR2 is SQIVND in the germline V gene (reference sequence). There are 13 residues in the CDR3. CDR3 in DNA: TGTGCCTCGACCCAGGTTAACACCGGGGAGCTGTTTTTT. This sequence encodes CASTQVNTGELFF.

This clone appeared once. The rearrangement joins TRBV7-8 to TRBJ2-7; 7 bases are a match to TRBD1. Trimming cost V 5 bases and J 4 bases; bases outside gene matches: 5. The CDR3 has 13 residues. Per the germline V gene, CDR1 is SGHVS and CDR2 is FQNEAQ. CDR3 sequence reads: CASSPGQTYEQYF. The CDR3 nucleotides read TGTGCCAGCAGCCCGGGACAGACTTACGAGCAGTACTTC.

The chain recombines TRBV11-3 with TRBJ2-1; 7 bases fit TRBD1. The ends lost 2 bases at V and 9 bases at J; junction bases unmatched: 7. The CDR3 totals 14 residues. Germline CDR1 is SGHNT and CDR2 is YENEEA. CDR3 sequence (DNA): TGTGCCAGCAGCTTATTGGGACAGTCGGGTGAGCAGTTCTTC. This gives the protein CASSLLGQSGEQFF.

The chain employs TRBV18 and TRBJ2-7; D perhaps matches TRBD1 (6 bases). Germline CDR1 and CDR2: KGHSH and LQKENI. The CDR3 is made up of 13 amino acids. V was clipped by 4 bases and J by 1 base, with 8 bases between them. Written as DNA, the CDR3 is TGTGCCAGCTCACTAGGACAGTCCTACGAGCAGTACTTC. This translates into CASSLGQSYEQYF.

V and J are TRBV19 and TRBJ2-3; D perhaps matches TRBD1 (6 bases). The CDR3 covers 17 residues. Trimming cost V 5 bases and J 3 bases, with 21 bases left between them. Germline CDR1 and CDR2: LNHDA and SQIVND (reference sequence). The CDR3 loop is CASSESFGTLRTDTQYF. Here the CDR3 DNA reads TGTGCCAGTAGTGAATCTTTCGGGACACTTAGGACAGATACGCAGTATTTT.

CDR3 loop: CSVGKTGGAGAFF. In nucleotides, the CDR3 is TGCAGCGTGGGGAAAACAGGGGGCGCCGGAGCTTTCTTT. The rearrangement joins TRBV29-1 to TRBJ1-1; 9 bases agree with TRBD1. V shed 6 bases and J 10 bases; nucleotides not matched to a gene: 12. This CDR3 comprises 13 residues. The germline CDR1 and CDR2 sequences are SQVTM and ANQGSEA. The entire variable domain, with the rest obtained from reference TRBV29-1 and TRBJ1-1, is as follows: SAVISQKPSRDICQRGTSLTIQCQVDSQVTMMFWYRQQPGQSLTLIATANQGSEATYESGFVIDKFPISRPNLTFSTLTVSNMSPEDSSIYLCSVGKTGGAGAFFGQGTRLTVV.

The chain employs TRBV25-1 and TRBJ1-1; D ambiguous. Per the germline V gene, CDR1 is MGHDK and CDR2 is SYGVNS. V was pared by 10 bases and J by 2 bases, with 17 bases between. CDR3 length: 14 amino acids. The CDR3 loop is CATYPRRINTEAFF. The CDR3 nucleotides are TGTGCCACCTACCCAAGGCGGATTAACACTGAAGCTTTCTTT.

The genes are TRBV4-2 and TRBJ1-5; 9 bases align to TRBD1. Germline loops: CDR1 LGHNA, CDR2 YNFKEQ. The CDR3 is 15 amino acids. V was clipped by 1 base and J by 7 bases; unmatched bases: 5. The CDR3, as DNA: TGTGCCAGCAGCCAAGGACAGGGGGTCGGACAGCCCCAGCATTTT. Its protein is CASSQGQGVGQPQHF.

This sequence joins TRBV6-2 or TRBV6-3 and TRBJ2-7; D might be TRBD1 (5 bases). Germline V gene lookup returns CDR1 MNHEY and CDR2 SVGEGT. CDR3 length: 11 residues. Trimming left V 2 bases short and J 11 bases short, with 10 bases between. The CDR3 spells CASSYADKKYV. The CDR3 DNA reads TGTGCCAGCAGTTACGCGGACAAGAAGTACGTC.

The rearrangement links TRBV18 to TRBJ2-7, with TRBD2 as a possible D gene (9 bases). Germline V CDR1 and CDR2: KGHSH, LQKENI. The length of the CDR3 is 16 residues. Trimming stripped 4 bases from V and 0 bases from J, with 16 bases between. The CDR3 is CASSRGGDRCSYEQYV. In DNA form, the CDR3 reads TGTGCCAGCTCACGCGGGGGGGACAGGTGCTCCTACGAGCAGTACGTC.

DNA for the CDR3: TGTGCCAGCAGCGGACAGATGGGAAAGGGAAACACCATATATTTT. Translated, it gives CASSGQMGKGNTIYF. The gene calls are TRBV11-2 and TRBJ1-3, with a tentative D call TRBD1 (6 bases). The CDR3 runs 15 residues. Germline assignment: CDR1 SGHAT and CDR2 FQNNGV. Trimming removed 5 bases from V and 4 bases from J, with 15 bases in between.

The chain recombines TRBV19 with TRBJ1-5; D is perhaps TRBD1 (6 bases). The length of the CDR3 is 16 residues. Germline loops: CDR1 LNHDA, CDR2 SQIVND (reference sequence). Trimming took off 9 bases at V and 2 bases at J, with 20 bases between the two ends. In nucleotides, the CDR3 is TGTGCCAGCAACTCTCAAGGGGGGGTTGGCAATCAGCCCCAGCATTTT. This gives the protein CASNSQGGVGNQPQHF. Combining the CDR3 with reference TRBV19 and TRBJ1-5 gives the whole variable domain DGGITQSPKYLFRKEGQNVTLSCEQNLNHDAMYWYRQDPGQGLRLIYYSQIVNDFQKGDIAEGYSVSREKKESFPLTVTSAQKNPTAFYLCASNSQGGVGNQPQHFGDGTRLSIL.

The table lists this clone with a few counts. The rearrangement links TRBV27 to TRBJ1-2, with 10 bases identical to TRBD1. V was clipped by 4 bases and J by 7 bases; unmatched bases: 3. Germline CDR1 MNHEY, CDR2 SMNVEV (reference sequence). The CDR3 runs 13 residues. The CDR3 region is CASSWGQGTGYTF. The DNA of the CDR3 is TGTGCCAGCAGTTGGGGACAGGGGACTGGCTACACCTTC.